The clone carrying this T cell receptor (beta chain) was seen ten or more times. The antigen is not known. The germline V gene encodes CDR1 LGHNA and CDR2 YSLEER. The CDR3 length is 15 residues. The germline V and J ends were trimmed by 1 base and 3 bases, with 10 bases remaining between them. This record comes from a study of CD8 T cells in ankylosing spondylitis. Points from the study as a whole: Disease-linked clones, CD8+, were relatively rare in peripheral blood. Previous work reported some of these motif variants in the synovial fluid and blood of reactive arthritis. It was reported that disease-linked clones were significantly enriched in matched ankylosing spondylitis synovial fluid. Blood of patients with ankylosing spondylitis appeared to be characterized by a TCR beta motif of 8 or 9 highly homologous variants.

For TCR beta, libraries came from quantitative 5'-RACE with molecular barcodes. Using its own MiXCR run on the 5' RACE reads, TCRdb lists one record per CDR3 protein. The sample lists around 490,000 distinct CDR3 sequences, over 4% occurring once. The sequence was obtained from a male donor with ankylosing spondylitis. Material: blood, either unsorted or a sorted T cell fraction (not recorded which). V gene TRBV4-3 combines with J gene TRBJ2-1; no definite D call. The CDR3 DNA reads TGCGCCAGCAGCCAAGGCCAGTTTGTCTACAATGAGCAGTTCTTC. Its protein is CASSQGQFVYNEQFF.